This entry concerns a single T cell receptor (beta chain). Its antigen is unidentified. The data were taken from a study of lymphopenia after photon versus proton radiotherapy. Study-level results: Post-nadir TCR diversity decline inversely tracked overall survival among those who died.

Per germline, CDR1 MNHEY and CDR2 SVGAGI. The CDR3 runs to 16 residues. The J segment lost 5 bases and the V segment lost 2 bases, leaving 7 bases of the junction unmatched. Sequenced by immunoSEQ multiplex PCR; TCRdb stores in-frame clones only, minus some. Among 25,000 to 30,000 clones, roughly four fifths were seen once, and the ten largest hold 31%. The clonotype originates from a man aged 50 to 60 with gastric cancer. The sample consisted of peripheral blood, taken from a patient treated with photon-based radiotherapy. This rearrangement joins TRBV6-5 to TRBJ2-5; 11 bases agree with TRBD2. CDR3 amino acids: CASSYGLAGGRETQYF. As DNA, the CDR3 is TGTGCCAGCAGTTACGGGCTAGCGGGGGGTCGGGAGACCCAGTACTTC.